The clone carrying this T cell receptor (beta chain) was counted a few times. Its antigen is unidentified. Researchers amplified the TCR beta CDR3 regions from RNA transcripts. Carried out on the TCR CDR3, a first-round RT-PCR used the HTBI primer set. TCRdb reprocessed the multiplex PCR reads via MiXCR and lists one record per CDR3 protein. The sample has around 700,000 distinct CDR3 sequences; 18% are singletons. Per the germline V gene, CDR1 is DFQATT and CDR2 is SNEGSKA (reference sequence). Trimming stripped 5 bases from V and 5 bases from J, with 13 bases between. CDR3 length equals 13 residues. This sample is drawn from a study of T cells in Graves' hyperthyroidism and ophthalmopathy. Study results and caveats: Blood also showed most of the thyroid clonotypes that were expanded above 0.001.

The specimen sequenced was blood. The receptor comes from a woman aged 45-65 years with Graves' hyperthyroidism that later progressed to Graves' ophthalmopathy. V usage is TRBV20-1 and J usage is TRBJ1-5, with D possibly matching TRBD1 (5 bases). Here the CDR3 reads CSASSRVDQPQHF. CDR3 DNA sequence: TGCAGTGCTTCTTCCAGGGTGGATCAGCCCCAGCATTTT.